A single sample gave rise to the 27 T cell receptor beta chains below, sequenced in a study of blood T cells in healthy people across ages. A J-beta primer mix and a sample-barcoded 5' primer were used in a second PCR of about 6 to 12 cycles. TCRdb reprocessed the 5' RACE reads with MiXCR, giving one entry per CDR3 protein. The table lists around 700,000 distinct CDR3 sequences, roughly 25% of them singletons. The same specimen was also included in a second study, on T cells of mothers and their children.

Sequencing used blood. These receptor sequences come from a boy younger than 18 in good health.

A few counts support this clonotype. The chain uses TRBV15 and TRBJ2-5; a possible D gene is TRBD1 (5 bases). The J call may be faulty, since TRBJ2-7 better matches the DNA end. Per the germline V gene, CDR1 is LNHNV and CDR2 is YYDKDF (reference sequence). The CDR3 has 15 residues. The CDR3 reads CATSSSGQRAYEQYF. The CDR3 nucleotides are TGTGCCACCAGCAGTTCAGGGCAAAGGGCCTACGAGCAGTACTTC.

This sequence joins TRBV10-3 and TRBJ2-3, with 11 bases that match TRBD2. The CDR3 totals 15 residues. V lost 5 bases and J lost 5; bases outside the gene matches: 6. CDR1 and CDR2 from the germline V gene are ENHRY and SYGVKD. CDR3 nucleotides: TGTGCCATCAGTTACGGGACTAGCGGTGTAGATACGCAGTATTTT. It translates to CAISYGTSGVDTQYF.

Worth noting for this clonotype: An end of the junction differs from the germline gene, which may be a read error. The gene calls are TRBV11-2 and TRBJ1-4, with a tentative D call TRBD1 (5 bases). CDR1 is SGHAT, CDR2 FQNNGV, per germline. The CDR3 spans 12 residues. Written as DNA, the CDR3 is TGTGCCAGCGGCTTAGAGGGGGAAAAACTGTTTTTT. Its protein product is CASGLEGEKLFF.

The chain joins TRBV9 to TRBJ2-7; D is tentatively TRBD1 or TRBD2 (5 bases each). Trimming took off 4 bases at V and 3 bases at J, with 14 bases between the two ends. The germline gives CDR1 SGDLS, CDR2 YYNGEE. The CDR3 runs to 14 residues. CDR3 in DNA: TGTGCCAGCAGCCCATGGGGGTCCGGCTACGAGCAGTACTTC. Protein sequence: CASSPWGSGYEQYF.

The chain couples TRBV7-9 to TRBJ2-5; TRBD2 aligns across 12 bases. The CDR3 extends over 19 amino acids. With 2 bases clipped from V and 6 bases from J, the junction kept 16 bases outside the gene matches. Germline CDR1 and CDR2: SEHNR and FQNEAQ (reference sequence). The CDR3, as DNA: TGTGCCAGCAGCTTACCATCTCGCGGACTAGCGGGGTCCTCAAAGACCCAGTACTTC. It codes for CASSLPSRGLAGSSKTQYF. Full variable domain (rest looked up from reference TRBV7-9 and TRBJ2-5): DTGVSQNPRHKITKRGQNVTFRCDPISEHNRLYWYRQTLGQGPEFLTYFQNEAQLEKSRLLSDRFSAERPKGSFSTLEIQRTEQGDSAMYLCASSLPSRGLAGSSKTQYFGPGTRLLVL.

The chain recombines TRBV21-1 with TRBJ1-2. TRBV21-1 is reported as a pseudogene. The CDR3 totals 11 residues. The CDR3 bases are TGTGCCACTCCACAAAACTATGGCTACACCTTC. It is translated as CATPQNYGYTF.

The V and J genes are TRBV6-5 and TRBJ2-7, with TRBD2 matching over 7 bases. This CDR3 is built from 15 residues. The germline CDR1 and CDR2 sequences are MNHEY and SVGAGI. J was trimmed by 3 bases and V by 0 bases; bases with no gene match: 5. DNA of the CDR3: TGTGCCAGCAGTTACTCGATCAGCGGGGTCTACGAGCAGTACTTC. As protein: CASSYSISGVYEQYF.

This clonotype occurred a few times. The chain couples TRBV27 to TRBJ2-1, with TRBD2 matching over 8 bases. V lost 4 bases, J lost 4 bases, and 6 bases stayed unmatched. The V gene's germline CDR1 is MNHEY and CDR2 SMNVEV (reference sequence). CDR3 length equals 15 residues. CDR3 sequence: CASSSRLAKYNEQFF. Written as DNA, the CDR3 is TGTGCCAGCAGTTCTAGACTAGCGAAATACAATGAGCAGTTCTTC.

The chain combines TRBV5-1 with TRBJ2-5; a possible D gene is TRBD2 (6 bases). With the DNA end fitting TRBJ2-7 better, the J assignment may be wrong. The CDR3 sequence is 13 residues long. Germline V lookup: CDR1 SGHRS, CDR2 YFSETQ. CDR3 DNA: TGCGCCAGCAGTCGCGGGAACTCCTACGAGCAGTACTTC. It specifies CASSRGNSYEQYF.

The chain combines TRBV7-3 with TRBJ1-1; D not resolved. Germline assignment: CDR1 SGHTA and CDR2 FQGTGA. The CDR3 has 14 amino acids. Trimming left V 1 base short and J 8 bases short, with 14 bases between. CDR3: CASSLIGPPGEAFF. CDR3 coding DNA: TGTGCCAGCAGCTTAATAGGGCCTCCGGGCGAAGCTTTCTTT.

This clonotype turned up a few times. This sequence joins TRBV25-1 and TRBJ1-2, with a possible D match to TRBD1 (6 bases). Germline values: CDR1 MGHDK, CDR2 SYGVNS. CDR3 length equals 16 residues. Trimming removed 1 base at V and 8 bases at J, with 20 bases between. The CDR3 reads CASSEWGSPAGGGYTF. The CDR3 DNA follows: TGTGCCAGCAGTGAATGGGGGTCGCCGGCGGGGGGCGGCTACACCTTC.

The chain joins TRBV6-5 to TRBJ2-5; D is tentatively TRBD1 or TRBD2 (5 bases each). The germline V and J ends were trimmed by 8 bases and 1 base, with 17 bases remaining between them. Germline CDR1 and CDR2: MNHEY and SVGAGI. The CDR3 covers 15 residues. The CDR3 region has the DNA TGTGCCAGCTCCCTCCTCGACGGGACCCAAGAGACCCAGTACTTC. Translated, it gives CASSLLDGTQETQYF.

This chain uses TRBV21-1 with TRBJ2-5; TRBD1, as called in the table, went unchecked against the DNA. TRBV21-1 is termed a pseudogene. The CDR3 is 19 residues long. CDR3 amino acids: CASNPVPEGRSFGVETQYF. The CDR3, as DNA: TGTGCCAGCAATCCCGTTCCAGAGGGGAGAAGCTTTGGTGTGGAGACCCAGTACTTC.

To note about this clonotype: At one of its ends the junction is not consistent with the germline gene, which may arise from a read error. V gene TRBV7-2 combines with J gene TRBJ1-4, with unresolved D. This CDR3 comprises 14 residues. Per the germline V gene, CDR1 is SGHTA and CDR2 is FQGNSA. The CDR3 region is CASSFEWGNKKLFF. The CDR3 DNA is TGTGCCAGCAGCTTTGAGTGGGGTAATAAAAAACTGTTTTTT. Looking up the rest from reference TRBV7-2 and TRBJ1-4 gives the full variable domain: GAGVSQSPSNKVTEKGKDVELRCDPISGHTALYWYRQSLGQGLEFLIYFQGNSAPDKSGLPSDRFSAERTGGSVSTLTIQRTQQEDSAVYLCASSFEWGNKKLFFGSGTQLSVL.

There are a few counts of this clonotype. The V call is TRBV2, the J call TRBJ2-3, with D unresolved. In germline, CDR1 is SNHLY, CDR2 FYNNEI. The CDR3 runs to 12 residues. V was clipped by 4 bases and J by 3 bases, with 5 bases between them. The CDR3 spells CASSGWTDTQYF. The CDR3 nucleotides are TGTGCCAGCAGTGGGTGGACAGATACGCAGTATTTT.

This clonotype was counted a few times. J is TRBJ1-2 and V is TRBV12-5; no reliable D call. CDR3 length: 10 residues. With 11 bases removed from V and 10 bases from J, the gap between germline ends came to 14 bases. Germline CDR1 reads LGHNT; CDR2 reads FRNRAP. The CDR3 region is CAVLASDYTF. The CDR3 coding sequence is TGTGCTGTTTTGGCATCTGACTACACCTTC.

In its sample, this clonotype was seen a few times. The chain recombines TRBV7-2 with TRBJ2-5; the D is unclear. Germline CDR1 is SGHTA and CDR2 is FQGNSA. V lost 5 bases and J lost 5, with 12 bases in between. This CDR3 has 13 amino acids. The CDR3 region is CASSPGSFETQYF. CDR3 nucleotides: TGTGCCAGCAGCCCCGGATCCTTCGAGACCCAGTACTTC.

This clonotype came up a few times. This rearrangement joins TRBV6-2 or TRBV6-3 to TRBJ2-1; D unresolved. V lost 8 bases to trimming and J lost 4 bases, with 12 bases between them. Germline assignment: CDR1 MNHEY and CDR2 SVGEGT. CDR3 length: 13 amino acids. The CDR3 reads CASEVSMYNEQFF. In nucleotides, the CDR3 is TGTGCCAGCGAGGTCTCGATGTACAATGAGCAGTTCTTC.

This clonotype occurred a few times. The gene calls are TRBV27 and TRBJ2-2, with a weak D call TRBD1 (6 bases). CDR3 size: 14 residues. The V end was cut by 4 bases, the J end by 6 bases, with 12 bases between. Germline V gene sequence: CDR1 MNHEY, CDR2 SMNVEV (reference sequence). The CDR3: CASSSRGQPGELFF. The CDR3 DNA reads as TGTGCCAGCAGTTCCCGTGGACAGCCCGGGGAGCTGTTTTTT.

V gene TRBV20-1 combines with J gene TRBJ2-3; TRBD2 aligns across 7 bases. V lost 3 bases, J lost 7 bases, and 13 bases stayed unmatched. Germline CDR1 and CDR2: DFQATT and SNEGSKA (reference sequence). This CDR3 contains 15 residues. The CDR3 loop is CSASSLAVVGNTQYF. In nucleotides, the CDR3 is TGCAGTGCTAGTTCTCTAGCGGTGGTAGGGAATACGCAGTATTTT.

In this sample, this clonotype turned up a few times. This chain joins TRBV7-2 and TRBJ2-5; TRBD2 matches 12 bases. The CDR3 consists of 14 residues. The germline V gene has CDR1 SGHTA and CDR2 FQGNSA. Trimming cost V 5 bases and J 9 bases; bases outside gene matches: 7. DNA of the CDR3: TGTGCCAGCAGCCTGAGACTAGCGGGAGTGTCCCAGTACTTC. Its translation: CASSLRLAGVSQYF.

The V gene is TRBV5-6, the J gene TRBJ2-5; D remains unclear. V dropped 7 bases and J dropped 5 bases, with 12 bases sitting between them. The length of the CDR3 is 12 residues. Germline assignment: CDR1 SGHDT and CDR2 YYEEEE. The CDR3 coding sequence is TGTGCCAGCGGCCCCTACGGGGAGACCCAGTACTTC. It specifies CASGPYGETQYF. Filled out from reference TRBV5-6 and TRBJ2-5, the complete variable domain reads DAGVTQSPTHLIKTRGQQVTLRCSPKSGHDTVSWYQQALGQGPQFIFQYYEEEERQRGNFPDRFSGHQFPNYSSELNVNALLLGDSALYLCASGPYGETQYFGPGTRLLVL.

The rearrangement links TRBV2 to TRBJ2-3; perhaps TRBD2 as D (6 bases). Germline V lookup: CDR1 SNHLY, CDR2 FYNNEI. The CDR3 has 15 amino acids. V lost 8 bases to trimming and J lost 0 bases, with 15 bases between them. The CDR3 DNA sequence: TGTGCCAGCCGGGACTTCGATACTAGCACAGATACGCAGTATTTT. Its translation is CASRDFDTSTDTQYF.

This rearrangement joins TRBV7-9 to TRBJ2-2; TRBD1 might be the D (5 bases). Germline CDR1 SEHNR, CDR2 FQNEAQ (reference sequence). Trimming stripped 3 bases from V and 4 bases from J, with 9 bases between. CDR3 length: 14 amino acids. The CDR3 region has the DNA TGTGCCAGCAGCTTTGGGGCAGGCACCGGGGAGCTGTTTTTT. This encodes CASSFGAGTGELFF.

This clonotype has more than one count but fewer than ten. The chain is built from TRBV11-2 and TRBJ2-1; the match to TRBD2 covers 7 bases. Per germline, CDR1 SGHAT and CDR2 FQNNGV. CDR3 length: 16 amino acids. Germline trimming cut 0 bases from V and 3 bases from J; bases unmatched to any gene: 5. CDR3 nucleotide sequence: TGTGCCAGCAGCTTAGATCTGGCTAGCGGCTACAATGAGCAGTTCTTC. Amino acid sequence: CASSLDLASGYNEQFF.

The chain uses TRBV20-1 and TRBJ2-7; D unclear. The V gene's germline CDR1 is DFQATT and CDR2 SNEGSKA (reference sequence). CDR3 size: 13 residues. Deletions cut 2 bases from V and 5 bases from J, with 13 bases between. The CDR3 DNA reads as TGCAGTGCTAGACCGGCAGACTGGGACGAGCAGTACTTC. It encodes CSARPADWDEQYF.

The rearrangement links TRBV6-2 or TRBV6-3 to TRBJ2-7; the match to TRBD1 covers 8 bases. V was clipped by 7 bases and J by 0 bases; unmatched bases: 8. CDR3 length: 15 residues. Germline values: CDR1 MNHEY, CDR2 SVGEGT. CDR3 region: CASKLTGETSYEQYF. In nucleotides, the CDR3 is TGTGCCAGCAAATTGACAGGGGAGACCTCCTACGAGCAGTACTTC.